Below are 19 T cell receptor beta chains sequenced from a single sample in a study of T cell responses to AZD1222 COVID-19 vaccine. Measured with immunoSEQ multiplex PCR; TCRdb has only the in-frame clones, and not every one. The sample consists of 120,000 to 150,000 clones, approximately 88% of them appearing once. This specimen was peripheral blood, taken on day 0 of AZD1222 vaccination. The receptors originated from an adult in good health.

CDR3 in DNA: TGTGCCAGCAGCTGGACAGGGGACGAGCAGTACTTC. Protein sequence: CASSWTGDEQYF. The V call is TRBV5-4, the J call TRBJ2-7; 9 bases line up with TRBD1. Trimming cost V 3 bases and J 5 bases; bases outside gene matches: 0. CDR1 is SGHNT and CDR2 is YYREEE in the germline V gene (reference sequence). The CDR3 has 12 residues. Drawing the rest from reference TRBV5-4 and TRBJ2-7, the complete variable domain is ETGVTQSPTHLIKTRGQQVTLRCSSQSGHNTVSWYQQALGQGPQFIFQYYREEENGRGNFPPRFSGLQFPNYSSELNVNALELDDSALYLCASSWTGDEQYFGPGTRLTVT.

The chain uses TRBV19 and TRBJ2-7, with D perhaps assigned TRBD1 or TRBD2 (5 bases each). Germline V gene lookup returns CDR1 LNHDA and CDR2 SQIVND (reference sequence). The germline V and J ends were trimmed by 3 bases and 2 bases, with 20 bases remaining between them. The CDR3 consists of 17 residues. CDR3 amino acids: CASSIKLSGRNPYEQYF. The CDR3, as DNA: TGTGCCAGTAGTATCAAGTTGTCGGGGCGGAACCCCTACGAGCAGTACTTC.

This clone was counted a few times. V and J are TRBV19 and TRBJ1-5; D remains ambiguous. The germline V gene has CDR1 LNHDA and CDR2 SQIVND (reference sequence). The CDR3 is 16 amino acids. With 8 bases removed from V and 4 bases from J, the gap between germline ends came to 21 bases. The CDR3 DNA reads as TGTGCCAGTCGGACCTCCGGGGAACCCTCTAATCAGCCCCAGCATTTT. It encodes CASRTSGEPSNQPQHF.

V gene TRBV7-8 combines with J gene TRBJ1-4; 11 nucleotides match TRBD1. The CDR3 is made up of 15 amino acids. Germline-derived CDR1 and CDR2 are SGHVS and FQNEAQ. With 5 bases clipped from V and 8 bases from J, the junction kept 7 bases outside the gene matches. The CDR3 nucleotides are TGTGCCAGCAGCGCGGACAGGGGGCGCCGGGAAAAACTGTTTTTT. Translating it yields CASSADRGRREKLFF.

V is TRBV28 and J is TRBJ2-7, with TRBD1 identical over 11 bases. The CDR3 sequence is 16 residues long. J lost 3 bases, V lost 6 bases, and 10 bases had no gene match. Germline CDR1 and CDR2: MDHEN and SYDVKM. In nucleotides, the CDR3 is TGTGCCAGCAGCTCGGACAGGGGGCAGTTTAGCTACGAGCAGTACTTC. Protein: CASSSDRGQFSYEQYF.

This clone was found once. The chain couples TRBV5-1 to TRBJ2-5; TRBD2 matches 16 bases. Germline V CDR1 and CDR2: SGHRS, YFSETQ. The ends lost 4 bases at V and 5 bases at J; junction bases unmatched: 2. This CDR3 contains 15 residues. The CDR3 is CASSRGLAGGETQYF. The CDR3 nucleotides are TGCGCCAGCAGCAGGGGACTAGCGGGAGGGGAGACCCAGTACTTC.

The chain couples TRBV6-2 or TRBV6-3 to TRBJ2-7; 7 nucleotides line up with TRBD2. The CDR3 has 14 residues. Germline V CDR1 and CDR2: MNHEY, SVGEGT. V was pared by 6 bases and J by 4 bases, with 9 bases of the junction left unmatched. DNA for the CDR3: TGTGCCAGCAGCCCCGGGACTACCACGTACGAGCAGTACTTC. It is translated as CASSPGTTTYEQYF.

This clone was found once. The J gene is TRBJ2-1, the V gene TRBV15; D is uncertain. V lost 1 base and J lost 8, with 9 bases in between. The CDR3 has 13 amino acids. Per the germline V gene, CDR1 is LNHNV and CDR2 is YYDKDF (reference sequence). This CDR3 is CATSRASNHEQFF. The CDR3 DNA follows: TGTGCCACCAGCAGAGCCAGTAACCATGAGCAGTTCTTC.

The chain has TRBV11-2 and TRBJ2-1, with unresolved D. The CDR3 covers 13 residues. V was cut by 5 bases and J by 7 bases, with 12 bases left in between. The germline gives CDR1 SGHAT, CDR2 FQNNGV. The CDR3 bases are TGTGCCAGCAGCCCGTCTTTCTTTAATGAGCAGTTCTTC. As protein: CASSPSFFNEQFF.

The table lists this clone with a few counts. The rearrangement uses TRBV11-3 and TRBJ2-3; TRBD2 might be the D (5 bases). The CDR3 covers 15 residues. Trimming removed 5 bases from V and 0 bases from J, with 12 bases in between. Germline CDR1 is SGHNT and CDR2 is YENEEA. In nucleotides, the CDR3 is TGTGCCAGCAGCGCAGGAGGCGGGAGCACAGATACGCAGTATTTT. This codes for CASSAGGGSTDTQYF.

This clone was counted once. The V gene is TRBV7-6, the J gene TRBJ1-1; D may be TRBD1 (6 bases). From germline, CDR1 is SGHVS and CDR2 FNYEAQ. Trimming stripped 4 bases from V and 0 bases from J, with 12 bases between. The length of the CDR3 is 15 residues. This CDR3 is CASSSPTGMNTEAFF. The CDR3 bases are TGTGCCAGCAGCTCCCCAACAGGGATGAACACTGAAGCTTTCTTT.

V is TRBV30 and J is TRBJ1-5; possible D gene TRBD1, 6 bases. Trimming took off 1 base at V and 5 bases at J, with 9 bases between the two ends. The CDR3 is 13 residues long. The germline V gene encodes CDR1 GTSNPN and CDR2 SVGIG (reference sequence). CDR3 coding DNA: TGTGCCTGGAGTGGAGGGGGGGATCAGCCCCAGCATTTT. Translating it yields CAWSGGGDQPQHF. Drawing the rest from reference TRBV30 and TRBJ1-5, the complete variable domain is SQTIHQWPATLVQPVGSPLSLECTVEGTSNPNLYWYRQAAGRGLQLLFYSVGIGQISSEVPQNLSASRPQDRQFILSSKKLLLSDSGFYLCAWSGGGDQPQHFGDGTRLSIL.

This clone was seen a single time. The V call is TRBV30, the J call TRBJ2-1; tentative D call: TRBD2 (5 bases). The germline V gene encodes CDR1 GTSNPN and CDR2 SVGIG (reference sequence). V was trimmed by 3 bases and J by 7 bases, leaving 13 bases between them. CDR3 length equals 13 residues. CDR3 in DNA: TGTGCCTGGAGCTTGCTGGAGCGGAATGAGCAGTTCTTC. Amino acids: CAWSLLERNEQFF.

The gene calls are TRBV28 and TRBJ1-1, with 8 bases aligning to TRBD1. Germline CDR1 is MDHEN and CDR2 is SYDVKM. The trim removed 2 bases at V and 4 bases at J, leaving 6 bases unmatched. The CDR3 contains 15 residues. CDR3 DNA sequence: TGTGCCAGCAGTTTACAGACAGGGGCGGCCACTGAAGCTTTCTTT. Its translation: CASSLQTGAATEAFF.

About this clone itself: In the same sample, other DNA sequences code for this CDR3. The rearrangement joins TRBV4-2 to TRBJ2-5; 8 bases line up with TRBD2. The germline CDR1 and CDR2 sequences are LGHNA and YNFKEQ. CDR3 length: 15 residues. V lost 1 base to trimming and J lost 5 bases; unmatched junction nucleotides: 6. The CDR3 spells CASSQGGSGGETQYF. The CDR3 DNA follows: TGTGCCAGCAGCCAAGGAGGCAGCGGGGGTGAGACCCAGTACTTC.

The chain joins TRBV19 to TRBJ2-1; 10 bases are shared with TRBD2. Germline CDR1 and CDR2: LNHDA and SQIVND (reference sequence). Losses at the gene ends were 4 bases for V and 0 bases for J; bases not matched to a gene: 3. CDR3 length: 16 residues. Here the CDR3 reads CASSKTSGYSYNEQFF. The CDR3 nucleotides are TGTGCCAGTAGTAAGACTAGCGGGTACTCCTACAATGAGCAGTTCTTC.

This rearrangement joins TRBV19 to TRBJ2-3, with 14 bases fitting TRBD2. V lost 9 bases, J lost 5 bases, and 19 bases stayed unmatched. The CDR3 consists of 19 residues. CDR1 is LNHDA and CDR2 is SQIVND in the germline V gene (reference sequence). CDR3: CARPSPAPTSGRVVDTQYF. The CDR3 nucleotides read TGTGCCAGGCCCTCGCCCGCCCCGACTAGCGGGAGGGTGGTAGATACGCAGTATTTT.

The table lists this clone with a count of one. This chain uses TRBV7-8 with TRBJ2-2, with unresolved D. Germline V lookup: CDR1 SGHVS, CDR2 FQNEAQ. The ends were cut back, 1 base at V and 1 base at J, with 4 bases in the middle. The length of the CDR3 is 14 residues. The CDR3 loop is CASSLGGNTGELFF. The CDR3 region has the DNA TGTGCCAGCAGCTTAGGGGGGAACACCGGGGAGCTGTTTTTT.

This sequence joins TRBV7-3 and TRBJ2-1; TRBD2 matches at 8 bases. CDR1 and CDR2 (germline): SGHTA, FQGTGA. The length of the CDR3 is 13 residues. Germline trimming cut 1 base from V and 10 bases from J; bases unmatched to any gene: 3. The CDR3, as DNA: TGTGCCAGCAGCTTAAAAGCGGGAGAAGAGCAGTTCTTC. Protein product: CASSLKAGEEQFF.